The sequence of this T cell receptor beta chain was determined in a study of cytotoxic CD8 clonotypes in ibrutinib-treated CLL. Study-level information: Mean per-sample yields comprised around 230,000 productive templates and around 92,000 productive rearrangements.

The CDR3 is made up of 14 amino acids. In germline, CDR1 is SGHRS, CDR2 YFSETQ. Trimming shortened V by 1 base and J by 2 bases, and 8 bases separated the two germline ends. Data came from immunoSEQ multiplex PCR; TCRdb stores just in-frame clones and leaves some out. The sample holds 100,000 to 150,000 clones; roughly 88% are singletons and the top ten take over 2%. Turning to this clone: The antigen is not known.

Whole-study findings and limits: Baseline clonality, higher than in age-matched healthy donors, tracked circulating CD8+ T-cell counts. An increase in clonality occurred at ibrutinib response, followed by a return toward baseline at progression.

This sequence was found in a human donor with chronic lymphocytic leukemia. The chain joins TRBV5-1 to TRBJ2-3, with D hard to call. The sample here was PBMCs, taken after 24 months of ibrutinib treatment. The CDR3 nucleotides read TGCGCCAGCAGCTTGCTCCAAACCACAGATACGCAGTATTTT. This gives the protein CASSLLQTTDTQYF.